The source of this TCR beta chain is a study of blood T cell repertoires in COVID-19 (TCRdb year 2020). Regarding the research as a whole: The collaborator samples originated in the United States, Italy and Spain and spanned the acute and convalescent phases of COVID-19. The dataset comprised deeply sampled blood TCRbeta repertoires from subjects exposed to, actively infected with, or recovered from COVID-19. The repertoires were released in a freely available public database meant as a resource for research on the immune response to SARS-CoV-2. Samples came from the ongoing ImmuneRACE study (first 160 participants) plus 1,254 subjects from 6 global collaborators. Where available, HLA class I and class II types were obtained from metadata supplied by the sample provider rather than from assay-based typing. The prospective study material was composed of cDNA or gDNA derived from T cells, B-cell-depleted T cells, or PBMCs. The sample metadata nearly always contained a de-identified subject ID, COVID-19 status, age in years and sex. Broader findings and caveats from the paper: The quantity of clinical and demographic metadata differed by source and by participant and was supplied without curation.

Trimming costs V 0 bases and J 5 bases, and their ends lie 12 bases apart. Including cysteine and phenylalanine, the CDR3 has 14 amino acids. Just the 42-base CDR3 DNA is kept, in frame starting at base 1. CDR1 GTSNPN and CDR2 SVGIG are derived from the germline V gene (reference sequence). TCRbeta CDR3 regions were amplified from genomic DNA using the immunoSEQ Assay, a bias-controlled multiplex PCR. Turning to the authors' computational methods: Nucleated cell counts per sample were estimated from amplification of reference gene primers within the assay. To quantify the absolute abundance of each unique TCRbeta CDR3 rearrangement, sequence reads were collapsed and filtered. For each sample, productive Simpson clonality was calculated as the square root of Simpson's diversity index over productive rearrangements. TCRdb took over this immuneACCESS table, retaining in-frame rearrangements with V and J assigned. Such tables are incomplete; in checked studies, under half of the missing clones stem from an unresolved V gene, and the remainder is unexplained. V and J calls plus clone size are reproduced from that table; the DNA served to infer D and trimming. Recorded for this sample are roughly 240,000 clones; 86% of them occurred a single time. The top ten clones comprise roughly 4% of the sample.

Of note for this clone: Its antigen specificity is not known. Qualities for individual bases were not recorded, and no much larger clone is one base off.

Whole blood was collected in K2EDTA tubes by collaborating institutions according to the institutions' own protocols. Collaborator samples were shipped for TCRbeta analysis as frozen whole blood, isolated PBMCs, or DNA extracted from either sample type. The receptor was derived from a young man with active or convalescent COVID-19. The V and J segments used are TRBV30 and TRBJ2-3, with the identity of the D gene unclear. Sequencing was done on a sample of peripheral blood. The sequenced DNA: TGTGCCTGGAGTGTTTACAGACCTGGAGATACGCAGTATTTT. It translates as CAWSVYRPGDTQYF.